This T cell receptor beta chain appears in the sequencing data of a study of T cell responses to AZD1222 COVID-19 vaccine. Study at large: Second-dose schedules of about 4 or about 12 weeks were combined. Study-wide points: Spike-specific TCR breadth and depth went up after people got two AZD1222 doses.

Generated by immunoSEQ multiplex PCR, the TCRdb table keeps only in-frame clones and is missing some. The sample lists some 160,000 clones; roughly 93% were seen once. In germline, CDR1 is LGHDT, CDR2 YNNKEL (reference sequence). The CDR3 totals 16 residues. J lost 1 base, V lost 2 bases, and 3 bases had no gene match. Regarding this clone: What it binds is not known.

The chain employs TRBV3-1 (or the pseudogene TRBV3-2) and TRBJ1-5; 9 bases fit TRBD1. Sequenced material: peripheral blood, taken on day 0 of AZD1222 vaccination. The sequence was collected from an adult in good health. The DNA for the CDR3 is TGTGCCAGCAGCCAATCGGACAGGGGAAGCAATCAGCCCCAGCATTTT. Protein: CASSQSDRGSNQPQHF.